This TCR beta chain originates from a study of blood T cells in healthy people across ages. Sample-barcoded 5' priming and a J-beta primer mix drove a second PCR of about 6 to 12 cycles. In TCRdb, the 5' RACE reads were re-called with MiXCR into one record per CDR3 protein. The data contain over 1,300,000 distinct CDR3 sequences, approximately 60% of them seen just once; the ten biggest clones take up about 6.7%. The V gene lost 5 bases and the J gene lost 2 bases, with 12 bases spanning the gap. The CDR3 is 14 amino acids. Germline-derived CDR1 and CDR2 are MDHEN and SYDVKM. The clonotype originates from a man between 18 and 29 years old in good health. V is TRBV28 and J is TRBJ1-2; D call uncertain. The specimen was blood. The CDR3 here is CASSPRRRNYGYTF. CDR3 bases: TGTGCCAGCAGTCCCCGCAGGCGGAACTATGGCTACACCTTC.